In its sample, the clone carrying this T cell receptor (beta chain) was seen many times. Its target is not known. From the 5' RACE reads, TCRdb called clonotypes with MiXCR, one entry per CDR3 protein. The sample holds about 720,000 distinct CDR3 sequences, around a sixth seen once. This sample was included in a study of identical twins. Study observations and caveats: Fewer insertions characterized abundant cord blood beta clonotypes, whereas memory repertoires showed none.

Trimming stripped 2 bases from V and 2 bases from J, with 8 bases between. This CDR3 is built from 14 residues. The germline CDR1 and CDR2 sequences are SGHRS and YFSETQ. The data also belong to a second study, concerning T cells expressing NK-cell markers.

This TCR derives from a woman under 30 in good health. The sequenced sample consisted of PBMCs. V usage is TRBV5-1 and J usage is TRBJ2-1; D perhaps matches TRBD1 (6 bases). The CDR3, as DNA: TGCGCCAGCAGCTTCGAGGGGGCCTACAATGAGCAGTTCTTC. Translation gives CASSFEGAYNEQFF.